This T cell receptor (beta chain) was recorded in a study of neurological immune-mediated disorders. Notes on this clonotype: Its antigen is unknown. A junction end diverges from the germline sequence, so it may reflect a read error.

Regarding time point: longitudinal time-point 1 (baseline). Overall study results and limits: Private repertoires in all groups were suggested, as expanded clones shared no CDR3 amino acid sequences across subjects.

Synthesis of cDNA was accomplished via 5'RACE employing 10-nucleotide random UMIs. TCRdb reanalysed the 5' RACE reads using MiXCR and keeps one entry per CDR3 protein. Of roughly 75,000 distinct CDR3 sequences detected, roughly 15% appear once; the ten largest clones hold 4.6%. This CDR3 region has 13 residues. CDR1 is MNHNS, CDR2 SASEGT, per germline. The receptor comes from a female donor with HTLV-1-associated myelopathy (HAM/TSP). The chain joins TRBV6-1 to TRBJ1-5; D is unresolved. What was sequenced was PBMCs. Here the CDR3 reads CASSLGWDQLQHF. CDR3 DNA sequence: TGTGCCAGCAGTTTGGGGTGGGATCAGCTCCAGCATTTT.